Listed below are T cell receptor beta chains from one sample, sequenced in a study of cytotoxic CD8 clonotypes in ibrutinib-treated CLL. Using immunoSEQ multiplex PCR, the repertoire was profiled, and TCRdb retains in-frame clones only, with some absent. The data contain 55,000 to 80,000 clones, approximately 90% of them singletons. Material: PBMCs, obtained after 12 months of ibrutinib treatment. The receptors were sampled from a human donor with chronic lymphocytic leukemia. Both conserved end residues are trimmed from each CDR3. The size field is filled for only some rows; it gives once, few, many or a size class.

j_call	clone_size	v_call	cdr3_aa
TRBJ2-7	NA	TRBV6-6	ASSYSAGVGEQY
TRBJ2-7	NA	TRBV5-4	ASSPTSGVLSYEQY
TRBJ1-6	NA	TRBV5-1	ASTAGDLNSPLH
TRBJ2-1	NA	TRBV18	ASSPRLGRHSFNEQF
TRBJ2-1	once	TRBV30	AWSGDRGYNEQF
TRBJ1-4	NA	TRBV27	ASSFSLGPRGDSGEKLF
TRBJ1-2	NA	TRBV6-5	ASSPGGPTYGYT
TRBJ1-4	NA	TRBV6-6	ASSYSTGIRDEKLF
TRBJ2-3	NA	TRBV7-9	ASSLSGDTQY
TRBJ2-5	NA	TRBV4-1	ASSQGLNRGLQETQY
TRBJ2-1	NA	TRBV28	ASSPPGRDNEQF
TRBJ2-3	NA	TRBV7-2	ASSPEMADTQY
TRBJ2-6	once	TRBV5-4	ASSRDSSGANVLT
TRBJ1-5	NA	TRBV5-1	ASSLVLGTGQPQH
TRBJ1-1	NA	TRBV19	ASSPNTKGRSTEAF
TRBJ2-5	NA	TRBV19	ASSIFRSTLQETQY
TRBJ1-3	NA	TRBV2	ASLTGDSGNTIY
TRBJ2-7	NA	TRBV6-5	ASSYTSGSSYEQY
TRBJ2-3	NA	TRBV11-3	ASSQNAVDTQY
TRBJ1-1	NA	TRBV10-2	ASSDRGRTGNTEAF
TRBJ2-3	NA	TRBV11-2	ASRQTGTDTQY
TRBJ2-1	NA	TRBV10-1	ASSLAGDPDNEQF
TRBJ2-7	NA	TRBV4-3	ASSQESGRGSYEQY
TRBJ2-5	NA	TRBV29-1	SVDRPSGISGFQGTQY
TRBJ2-1	NA	TRBV10-2	ASRENEQF
TRBJ1-5	NA	TRBV4-1	ASSQGWGQPQH
TRBJ2-3	NA	TRBV4-2	ASSQRLAGGIDTQY
TRBJ1-2	NA	TRBV9	ASSPDRGIKANYGYT
TRBJ2-2	NA	TRBV28	ASSFPGELF
TRBJ1-1	NA	TRBV5-1	ASSLDRGSMNTEAF
TRBJ1-2	NA	TRBV4-2	ASSQTDRDYGYT
TRBJ2-7	once	TRBV5-4	ASSIGQGVDEQY
TRBJ2-7	NA	TRBV6-1	ASRRDRIYEQY
TRBJ2-7	NA	TRBV28	ASREAGLYEQY
TRBJ1-5	NA	TRBV28	ASSLQGQPQH
TRBJ1-1	NA	TRBV30	ASTLIGYTEAF
TRBJ1-1	NA	TRBV4-2	ASSQDSGENTEAF
TRBJ1-3	NA	TRBV19	ASKVRVPGNTIY
TRBJ2-1	NA	TRBV11-3	ASSLSSGRSYNEQF